The sequence of this T cell receptor (beta chain) was determined in a study of early T cells in non-severe SARS-CoV-2 infection. Study-wide context: Sequencing used unsorted whole-blood bulk RNA, so chains lack pairing.

The CDR3 extends over 18 amino acids. Trimming stripped 0 bases from V and 4 bases from J, with 20 bases between. From germline, CDR1 is LGHNA and CDR2 YNFKEQ. Whole-study results and caveats: Matching results from VDJdb favored anti-spike CD8 responses, leaving private and CD4 specificities undetected.

Remarks on this clonotype: No antigen is known for it.

Unique molecular identifiers (one per individual cDNA molecule) were attached. MiXCR was run by TCRdb on the 5' RACE reads, yielding one entry per CDR3 protein. The sample gives tens of thousands of distinct CDR3 sequences, around 5% of which show up once; about 3.5% is in the top ten. This receptor was identified in an adult who was a healthcare worker with PCR-confirmed SARS-CoV-2 infection or an uninfected control (not recorded which). The rearrangement uses TRBV4-2 and TRBJ2-3; possibly TRBD2 for D (5 bases). Material: whole blood. The chain's CDR3 is CASSQDPRGSDRSDTQYF. In DNA form, the CDR3 reads TGTGCCAGCAGCCAAGATCCCCGGGGTAGCGACCGATCAGATACGCAGTATTTT.